A single T cell receptor beta chain is shown here with its context. This entry is derived from a study of shared clonotypes between healthy human individuals. At the level of the study: Donors were a couple of women and a few men aged 18 to 49. There were three CD4 naive, three CD4 memory, two CD8 naive and one CD8 memory plates per donor.

For each subset, genomic DNA was distributed in equal portions over several immunoSEQ plates. Using about 220 ng DNA, about 29,000 T cell genomes, the sorted-subset replicate PCRs were run. Clones were sequenced by immunoSEQ multiplex PCR, and TCRdb holds only the in-frame ones, with some missing. The table includes just over 2,000,000 clones, roughly 96% detected once. After removal of 2 bases from V and 5 bases from J, the junction contained 1 base not matched to a gene. CDR1 and CDR2 from the germline V gene are SGHDT and YYEEEE. The CDR3 runs 13 residues. The TCR originated in a man between 18 and 29 years old in good health. The source material was naive CD4+ T cells sorted from blood. Specified subset: CD45RA+ positively selected. V and J are TRBV5-6 and TRBJ2-7; 10 positions match TRBD2. The CDR3 region has the DNA TGTGCCAGCAGCTTAGCGGGGGGGAACGAGCAGTACTTC. Its protein product is CASSLAGGNEQYF.